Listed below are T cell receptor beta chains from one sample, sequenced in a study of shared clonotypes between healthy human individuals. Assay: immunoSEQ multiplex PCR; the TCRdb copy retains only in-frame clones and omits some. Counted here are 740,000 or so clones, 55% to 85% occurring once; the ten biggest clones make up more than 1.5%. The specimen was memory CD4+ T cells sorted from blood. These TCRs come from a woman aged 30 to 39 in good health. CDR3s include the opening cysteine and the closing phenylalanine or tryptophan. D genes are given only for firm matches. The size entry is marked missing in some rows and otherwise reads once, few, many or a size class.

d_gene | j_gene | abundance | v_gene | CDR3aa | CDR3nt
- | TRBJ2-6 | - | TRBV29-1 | CSVLGVGANVLTF | TGCAGCGTTTTAGGCGTGGGGGCCAACGTCCTGACTTTC
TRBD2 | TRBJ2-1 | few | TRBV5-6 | CASSLFGLAGNNEQFF | TGTGCCAGCAGCTTGTTCGGACTAGCGGGTAACAATGAGCAGTTCTTC
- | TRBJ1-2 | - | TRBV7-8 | CASSLSGHNYGYTF | TGTGCCAGCAGCTTATCGGGACATAACTATGGCTACACCTTC
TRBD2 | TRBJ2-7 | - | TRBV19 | CASSIGTSGSYEQYF | TGTGCCAGTAGTATAGGGACTAGCGGGTCCTACGAGCAGTACTTC
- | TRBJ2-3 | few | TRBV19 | CASSIGGTADTQYF | TGTGCCAGTAGTATTGGCGGGACCGCAGATACGCAGTATTTT
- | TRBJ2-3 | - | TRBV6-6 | CASSKPLDDGTQYF | TGTGCCAGCAGCAAACCTCTGGACGATGGTACGCAGTATTTT
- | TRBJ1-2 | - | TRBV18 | CASSPYDYGYTF | TGTGCCAGCTCACCGTACGACTATGGCTACACCTTC
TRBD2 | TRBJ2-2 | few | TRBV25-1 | CASSGTTSWHGELFF | TGTGCCAGCAGTGGAACGACTAGCTGGCACGGGGAGCTGTTTTTT
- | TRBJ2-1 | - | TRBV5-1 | CASSLASSSYNEQFF | TGCGCCAGCAGCTTGGCCTCCTCCTCCTACAATGAGCAGTTCTTC
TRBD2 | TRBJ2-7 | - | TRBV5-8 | CASSTLAGGSYEQYF | TGTGCCAGCAGCACACTAGCGGGAGGCTCCTACGAGCAGTACTTC
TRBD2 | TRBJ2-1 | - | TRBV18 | CASSPPGGVNEQFF | TGTGCCAGCTCACCACCCGGGGGGGTTAATGAGCAGTTCTTC
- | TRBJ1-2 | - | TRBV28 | CASRAGRDYGYTF | TGTGCCAGCAGAGCCGGCAGAGACTATGGCTACACCTTC
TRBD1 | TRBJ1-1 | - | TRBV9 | CASSVGAGGTDRAFF | TGTGCCAGCAGCGTAGGAGCAGGGGGGACCGATCGAGCTTTCTTT
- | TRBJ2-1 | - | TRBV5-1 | CASSFRQAAGNEQFF | TGCGCCAGCAGCTTTCGTCAGGCCGCGGGGAATGAGCAGTTCTTC
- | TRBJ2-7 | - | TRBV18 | CASSPQAGRTYEQYF | TGTGCCAGCTCACCACAGGCAGGGCGAACCTACGAGCAGTACTTC
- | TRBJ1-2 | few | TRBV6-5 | CASSYWDGRGGVGYTF | TGTGCCAGCAGTTACTGGGACGGCCGGGGGGGAGTAGGCTACACCTTC
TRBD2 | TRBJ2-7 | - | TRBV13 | CASSSTSGYEQYF | TGTGCCAGCAGCTCGACTAGCGGCTACGAGCAGTACTTC
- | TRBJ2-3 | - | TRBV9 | CASSVATLGVPDTQYF | TGTGCCAGCAGCGTAGCTACGTTGGGGGTGCCAGATACGCAGTATTTT
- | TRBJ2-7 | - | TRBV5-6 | CASSFNWGYEQYF | TGTGCCAGCAGCTTTAACTGGGGCTACGAGCAGTACTTC
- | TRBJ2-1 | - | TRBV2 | CASSQQGAGLASEQFF | TGTGCCAGCAGCCAACAGGGGGCAGGACTAGCAAGTGAGCAGTTCTTC
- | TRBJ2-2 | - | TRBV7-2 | CASSSRVAPGGELFF | TGTGCCAGCAGCTCCAGGGTGGCTCCTGGGGGGGAGCTGTTTTTT
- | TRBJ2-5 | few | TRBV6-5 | CASSATGGGTQYF | TGTGCCAGCAGTGCGACAGGTGGGGGGACCCAGTACTTC